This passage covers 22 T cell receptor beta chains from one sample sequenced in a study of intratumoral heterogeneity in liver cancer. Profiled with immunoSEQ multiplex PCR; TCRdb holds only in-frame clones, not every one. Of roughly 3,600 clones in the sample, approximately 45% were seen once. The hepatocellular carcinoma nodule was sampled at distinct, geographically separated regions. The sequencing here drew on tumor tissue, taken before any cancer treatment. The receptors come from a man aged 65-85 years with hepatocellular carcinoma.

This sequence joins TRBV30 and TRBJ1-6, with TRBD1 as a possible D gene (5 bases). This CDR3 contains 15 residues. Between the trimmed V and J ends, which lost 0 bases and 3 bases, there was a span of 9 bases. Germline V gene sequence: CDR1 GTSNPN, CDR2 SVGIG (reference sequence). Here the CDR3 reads CAWSVGGVYNSPLHF. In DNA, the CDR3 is TGTGCCTGGAGTGTGGGAGGGGTCTATAATTCACCCCTCCACTTT.

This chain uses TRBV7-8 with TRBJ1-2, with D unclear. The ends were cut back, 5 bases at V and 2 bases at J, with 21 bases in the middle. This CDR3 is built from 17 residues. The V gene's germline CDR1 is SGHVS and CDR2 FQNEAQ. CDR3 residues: CASSPLAQARPNYGYTF. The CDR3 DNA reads TGTGCCAGCAGCCCCCTGGCCCAGGCCCGGCCGAACTATGGCTACACCTTC.

As DNA, the CDR3 is TGTGCCAGCAGCTTAGCGGCGGGGGGGAACACAGATACGCAGTATTTT. It is translated as CASSLAAGGNTDTQYF. V gene TRBV7-6 combines with J gene TRBJ2-3; 9 nucleotides line up with TRBD2. Per germline, CDR1 SGHVS and CDR2 FNYEAQ. The CDR3 is 16 residues long. V shed 0 bases and J 2 bases; nucleotides not matched to a gene: 3.

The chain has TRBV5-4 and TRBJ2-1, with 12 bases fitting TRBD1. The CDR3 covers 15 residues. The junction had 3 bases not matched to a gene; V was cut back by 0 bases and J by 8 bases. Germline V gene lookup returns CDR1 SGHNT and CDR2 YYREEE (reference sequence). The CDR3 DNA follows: TGTGCCAGCAGCTTGGTCGGGACAGGGGGCGATGAGCAGTTCTTC. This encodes CASSLVGTGGDEQFF.

The DNA for the CDR3 is TGTGCCAGCAGCTTTGGCCCCAGGGGCTCTAGCTCCTACGAGCAGTACTTC. Translated, it gives CASSFGPRGSSSYEQYF. The rearrangement links TRBV7-8 to TRBJ2-7; D perhaps matches TRBD1 (6 bases). Trimming shortened V by 3 bases and J by 0 bases, and 18 bases separated the two germline ends. Looked up from germline, CDR1 is SGHVS and CDR2 is FQNEAQ. The CDR3 has 17 residues.

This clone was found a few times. The CDR3 DNA reads as TGTGCCAGCAGCGGGGTGGGTGGCTACACCTTC. Encoded protein: CASSGVGGYTF. The chain couples TRBV25-1 to TRBJ1-2, with D uncertain. Germline CDR1 MGHDK, CDR2 SYGVNS. V gave up 6 bases and J gave up 7 bases, with 9 bases separating them. The CDR3 has 11 amino acids.

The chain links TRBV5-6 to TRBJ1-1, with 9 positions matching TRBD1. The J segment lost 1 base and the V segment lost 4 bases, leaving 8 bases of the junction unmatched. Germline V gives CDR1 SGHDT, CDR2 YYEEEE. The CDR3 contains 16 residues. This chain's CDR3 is CASSRDRDLSNTEAFF. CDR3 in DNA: TGTGCCAGCAGCCGGGACAGGGATTTGTCGAACACTGAAGCTTTCTTT. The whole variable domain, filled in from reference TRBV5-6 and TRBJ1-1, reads DAGVTQSPTHLIKTRGQQVTLRCSPKSGHDTVSWYQQALGQGPQFIFQYYEEEERQRGNFPDRFSGHQFPNYSSELNVNALLLGDSALYLCASSRDRDLSNTEAFFGQGTRLTVV.

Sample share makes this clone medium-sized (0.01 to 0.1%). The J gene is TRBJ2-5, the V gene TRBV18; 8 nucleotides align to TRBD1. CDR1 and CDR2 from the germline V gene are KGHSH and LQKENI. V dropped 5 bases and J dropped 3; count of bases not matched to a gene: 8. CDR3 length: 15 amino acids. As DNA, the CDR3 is TGTGCCAGCTCAATCAGACAGGGGAGAGAAGAGACCCAGTACTTC. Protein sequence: CASSIRQGREETQYF. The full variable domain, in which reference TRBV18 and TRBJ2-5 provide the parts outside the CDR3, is NAGVMQNPRHLVRRRGQEARLRCSPMKGHSHVYWYRQLPEEGLKFMVYLQKENIIDESGMPKERFSAEFPKEGPSILRIQQVVRGDSAAYFCASSIRQGREETQYFGPGTRLLVL.

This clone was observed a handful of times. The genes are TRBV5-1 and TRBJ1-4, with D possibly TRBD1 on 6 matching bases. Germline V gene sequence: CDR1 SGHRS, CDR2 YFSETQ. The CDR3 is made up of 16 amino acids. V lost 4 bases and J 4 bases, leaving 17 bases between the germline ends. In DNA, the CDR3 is TGCGCCAGCAGCCGCTACACAGGGACTTTTAATGAAAAACTGTTTTTT. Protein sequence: CASSRYTGTFNEKLFF.

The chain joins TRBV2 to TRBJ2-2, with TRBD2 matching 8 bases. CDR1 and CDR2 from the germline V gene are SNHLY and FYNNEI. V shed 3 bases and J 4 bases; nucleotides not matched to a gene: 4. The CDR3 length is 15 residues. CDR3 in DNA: TGTGCCAGCAGTGAGAGGACTAGCCCCACCGGGGAGCTGTTTTTT. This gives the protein CASSERTSPTGELFF. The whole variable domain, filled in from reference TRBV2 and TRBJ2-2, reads EPEVTQTPSHQVTQMGQEVILRCVPISNHLYFYWYRQILGQKVEFLVSFYNNEISEKSEIFDDQFSVERPDGSNFTLKIRSTKLEDSAMYFCASSERTSPTGELFFGEGSRLTVL.

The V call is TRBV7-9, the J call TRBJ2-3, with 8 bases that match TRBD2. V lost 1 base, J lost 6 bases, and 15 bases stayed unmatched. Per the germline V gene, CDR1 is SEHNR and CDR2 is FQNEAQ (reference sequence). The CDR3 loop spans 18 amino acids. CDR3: CASSLGEVVVRGGDTQYF. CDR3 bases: TGTGCCAGCAGCTTAGGTGAAGTAGTCGTTCGGGGGGGCGATACGCAGTATTTT.

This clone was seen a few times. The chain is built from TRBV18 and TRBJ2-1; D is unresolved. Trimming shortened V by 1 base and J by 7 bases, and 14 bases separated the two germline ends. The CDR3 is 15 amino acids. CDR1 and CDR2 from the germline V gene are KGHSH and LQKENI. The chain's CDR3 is CASSPRVGRMNEQFF. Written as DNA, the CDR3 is TGTGCCAGCTCACCACGTGTCGGGCGAATGAATGAGCAGTTCTTC. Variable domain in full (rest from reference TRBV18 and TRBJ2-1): NAGVMQNPRHLVRRRGQEARLRCSPMKGHSHVYWYRQLPEEGLKFMVYLQKENIIDESGMPKERFSAEFPKEGPSILRIQQVVRGDSAAYFCASSPRVGRMNEQFFGPGTRLTVL.

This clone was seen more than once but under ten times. This CDR3 is CASSLADRSHTF. The CDR3 DNA is TGTGCCAGCAGCTTAGCAGACAGGAGCCACACCTTC. V is TRBV7-9 and J is TRBJ1-2; maybe TRBD1 (6 bases). V lost 0 bases, J lost 12 bases, and 11 bases lay in between. The CDR3 runs 12 residues. CDR1 SEHNR and CDR2 FQNEAQ come from the germline V gene (reference sequence).

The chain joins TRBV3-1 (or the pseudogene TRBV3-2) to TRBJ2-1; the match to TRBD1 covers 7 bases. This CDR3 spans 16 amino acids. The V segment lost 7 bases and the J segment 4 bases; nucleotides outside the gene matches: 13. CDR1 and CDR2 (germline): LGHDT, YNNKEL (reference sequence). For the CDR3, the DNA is TGTGCCAGCAACATGAGGGGGCAGGGGGTTTACAATGAGCAGTTCTTC. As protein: CASNMRGQGVYNEQFF.

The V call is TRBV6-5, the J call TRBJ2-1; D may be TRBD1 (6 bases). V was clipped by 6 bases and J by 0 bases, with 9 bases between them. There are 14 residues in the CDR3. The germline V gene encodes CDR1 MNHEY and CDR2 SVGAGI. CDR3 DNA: TGTGCCAGCAGACGGGACAACTCCTACAATGAGCAGTTCTTC. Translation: CASRRDNSYNEQFF.

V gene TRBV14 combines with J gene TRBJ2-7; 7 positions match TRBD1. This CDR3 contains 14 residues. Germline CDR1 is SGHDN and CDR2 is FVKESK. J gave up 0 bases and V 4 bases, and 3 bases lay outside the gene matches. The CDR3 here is CASSPWDSSYEQYF. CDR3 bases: TGTGCCAGCAGCCCCTGGGACAGCTCCTACGAGCAGTACTTC.

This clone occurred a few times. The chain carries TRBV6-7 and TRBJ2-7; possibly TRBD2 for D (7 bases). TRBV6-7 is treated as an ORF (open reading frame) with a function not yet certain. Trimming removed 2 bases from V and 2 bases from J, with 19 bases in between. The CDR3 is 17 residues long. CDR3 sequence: CASSYHEGEGLTYEQYV. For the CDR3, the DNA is TGTGCCAGCAGTTACCACGAGGGGGAGGGGTTAACCTACGAGCAGTACGTC.

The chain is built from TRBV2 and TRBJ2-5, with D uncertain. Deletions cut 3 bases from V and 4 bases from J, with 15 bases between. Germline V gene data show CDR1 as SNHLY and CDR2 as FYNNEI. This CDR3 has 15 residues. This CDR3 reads CASSDPSSGRETQYF. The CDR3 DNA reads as TGTGCCAGCAGTGACCCGTCGAGTGGGCGAGAGACCCAGTACTTC.

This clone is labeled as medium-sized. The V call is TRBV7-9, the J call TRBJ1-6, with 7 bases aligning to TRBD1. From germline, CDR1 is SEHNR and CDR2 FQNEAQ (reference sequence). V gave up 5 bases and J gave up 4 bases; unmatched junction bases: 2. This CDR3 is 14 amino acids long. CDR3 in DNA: TGTGCCAGCAGCCCGACAGGGTATAATTCACCCCTCCACTTT. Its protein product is CASSPTGYNSPLHF.

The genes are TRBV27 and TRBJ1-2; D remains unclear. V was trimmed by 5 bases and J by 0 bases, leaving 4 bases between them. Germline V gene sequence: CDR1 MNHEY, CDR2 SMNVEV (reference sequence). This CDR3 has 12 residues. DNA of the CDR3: TGTGCCAGCAGTCCTACTAACTATGGCTACACCTTC. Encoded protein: CASSPTNYGYTF.

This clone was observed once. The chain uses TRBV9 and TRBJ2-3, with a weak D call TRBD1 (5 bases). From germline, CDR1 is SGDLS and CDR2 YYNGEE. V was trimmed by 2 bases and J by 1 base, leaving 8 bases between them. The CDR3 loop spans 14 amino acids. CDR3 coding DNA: TGTGCCAGCAGCGTGGGGCTACGCACAGATACGCAGTATTTT. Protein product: CASSVGLRTDTQYF.

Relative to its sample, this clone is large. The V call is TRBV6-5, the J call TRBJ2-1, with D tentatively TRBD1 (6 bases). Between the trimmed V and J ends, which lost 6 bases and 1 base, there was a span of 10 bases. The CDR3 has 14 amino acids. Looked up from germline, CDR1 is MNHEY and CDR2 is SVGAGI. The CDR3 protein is CASRTGASYNEQFF. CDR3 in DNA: TGTGCCAGCAGGACAGGTGCTTCCTACAATGAGCAGTTCTTC.